By share, the clone carrying this T cell receptor beta chain counts as medium-sized. This sample is drawn from a study of OX40 agonist ivuxolimab in advanced cancers. The CDR3 covers 15 residues. J gave up 5 bases and V 4 bases, and 7 bases lay outside the gene matches. In germline, CDR1 is MNHEY, CDR2 SVGAGI. Generated by immunoSEQ multiplex PCR, the TCRdb table keeps only in-frame clones and is missing some. The sample has over 25,000 clones, roughly 82% seen once. This sequence joins TRBV6-5 and TRBJ1-2, with 10 bases identical to TRBD1. Sample: CD4+ or CD8+ T cells sorted from blood, taken in a trial of the OX40 agonist ivuxolimab. This sequence originates from an adult with an advanced solid tumor such as melanoma, head and neck, liver or kidney cancer. In DNA, the CDR3 is TGTGCCAGCAGTTCCCAGGGGACAGGGGTTTATGGCTACACCTTC. The encoded protein is CASSSQGTGVYGYTF.